This paragraph reports one T cell receptor beta chain. Its antigen remains unknown. CDR1 is MNHNY, CDR2 SVGAGI, per germline (reference sequence). The V gene end was trimmed by 9 bases and the J gene end by 6 bases; junction bases not matched to a gene: 14. This CDR3 spans 16 amino acids. This specimen belongs to a study of shared clonotypes between healthy human individuals. Sequencing used immunoSEQ multiplex PCR; TCRdb keeps in-frame clones, though not all of them. The sample includes millions of clones, 80% to 95% of them seen just once. Study findings and constraints: What naive subsets generally showed was a larger estimated richness than memory subsets showed. Relative to clonotypes present in all four donors, those not shared had lower generation probabilities.

The chain recombines TRBV6-6 with TRBJ2-2; 9 bases agree with TRBD2. The source material was naive CD4+ T cells from PBMCs. Subset noted: CD45RA+ positively selected. This TCR was recovered from a young man in good health. Some clones in this sample may be carry-over from other donors' samples. The CDR3, as DNA: TGTGCCAGTACGAGGGCGCTAGCGGGATCCTCCGGGGAGCTGTTTTTT. Its translation: CASTRALAGSSGELFF.